The sequence of this T cell receptor (beta chain) was determined in a study of breast tumors, draining lymph nodes, adjacent tissues. The study's findings and limits: The lymph node origin of tumor T cells was framed as consistent with a hypothesis, not demonstrated. Tumor TCR diversity was below lymph nodes but above nontumor tissue.

The lymph nodes were axillary draining lymph nodes from breast cancer patients. MiXCR was run by TCRdb on the multiplex PCR reads, yielding one entry per CDR3 protein. The sample yields about 180,000 distinct CDR3 sequences, approximately 33% seen once. The CDR3 runs 16 residues. CDR1 is LGHNA, CDR2 YNFKEQ, per germline. V dropped 0 bases and J dropped 3; count of bases not matched to a gene: 4. This clonotype was detected ten times or more. Its target is not known. The sample taken for sequencing was axillary lymph node tissue. The rearrangement joins TRBV4-2 to TRBJ2-1; 8 bases align to TRBD2. The receptor's source is a female donor with breast cancer. Some clones in this sample may be carry-over from other donors' samples. In nucleotides, the CDR3 is TGTGCCAGCAGCCAAGATTCGGGGGGGAACTACAATGAGCAGTTCTTC. It is translated as CASSQDSGGNYNEQFF.